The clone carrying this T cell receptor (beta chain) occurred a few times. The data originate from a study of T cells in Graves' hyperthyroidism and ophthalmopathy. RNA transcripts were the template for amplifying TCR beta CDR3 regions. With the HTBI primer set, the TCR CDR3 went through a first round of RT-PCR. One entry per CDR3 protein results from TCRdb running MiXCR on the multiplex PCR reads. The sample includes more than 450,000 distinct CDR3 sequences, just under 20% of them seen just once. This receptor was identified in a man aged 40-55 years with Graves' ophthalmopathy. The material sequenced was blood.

The CDR3 DNA is TGCAGTGCTCTTTCCGACAGGGGTTCTAATGAAAAACTGTTTTTT. Residues: CSALSDRGSNEKLFF. The V gene is TRBV20-1, the J gene TRBJ1-4; 8 bases align to TRBD1. The V gene's germline CDR1 is DFQATT and CDR2 SNEGSKA (reference sequence). Trimming took 5 bases from V and 3 from J; bases not matched to a gene: 8. This CDR3 spans 15 amino acids.